This entry describes one TCR beta chain. Its target is unknown. The data stem from a study of T cells after yellow fever vaccination. Study-level background: Where fractions had low cell numbers, libraries were prepared from them with the SMART-Seq v4 Ultra Low Input RNA kit. Broader study findings: Subsequent to the booster, the majority of primary-vaccination clones reappeared (96% CD4, around 90% CD8). When the response was secondary, it was weaker but reached its peak faster, day 5 versus 15. The CD4 compartment and the CD8 compartment contained a small share of clonotypes in common.

TCRdb analysed the 5' RACE reads with MiXCR anew, one entry per CDR3 protein. The table shows almost 600,000 distinct CDR3 sequences, with roughly 12% occurring only once. The CDR3 consists of 12 residues. V was pared by 7 bases and J by 4 bases, with 11 bases between. CDR1 and CDR2 (germline): SGHTA, FQGNSA. V and J are TRBV7-2 and TRBJ2-7; the D is unclear. The starting material was PBMCs, obtained on the day of the yellow fever booster vaccination. The sequence came from a man aged 30-40 years who received the YFV17D yellow fever vaccine. DNA for the CDR3: TGTGCCAGCACGAACCCTATGTACGAGCAGTACTTC. This translates into CASTNPMYEQYF.